This T cell receptor beta chain was identified during a study of metastatic and nonmetastatic thyroid tumors. How the authors handled the data: Researchers built a distant-metastasis classifier for papillary thyroid cancer that drew on CDR3 differences across clinicopathological groups. TCRdb re-called clones via MiXCR from the PCR reads. The authors' filters were not applied to this entry. Of about 32,000 clones listed, about 30% are singletons. This clone was counted between two and nine times. With 4 bases removed from V and 6 bases from J, the gap between germline ends came to 21 bases. The germline V gene encodes CDR1 MDHEN and CDR2 SYDVKM. CDR3 size: 17 residues. None of the patients had undergone any treatment ahead of thyroid surgery.

The sequenced sample consisted of tumor tissue. The source of this sequence is a female donor with papillary thyroid cancer or a benign thyroid nodule (not recorded which). Some clones in this sample may be carry-over from other donors' samples. The chain is built from TRBV28 and TRBJ2-2; no clear D. The CDR3 here is CASSYLRSASGAGELFF. CDR3 bases: TGTGCCAGCAGTTATCTTCGTTCAGCGAGTGGTGCCGGGGAGCTGTTTTTT.